These 2 T cell receptor beta chains were sequenced from one sample in a study of cytotoxic CD8 clonotypes in ibrutinib-treated CLL (dated by TCRdb to about 2021). To prepare the library, the immunoSEQ multiplex PCR assay was applied. TCRdb holds this immuneACCESS table with in-frame rearrangements only. Some clones are missing; in checked studies, unresolved V genes explain under half, and the rest has no known cause. Present in this sample are about 140,000 clones, about 80% of which were seen just once. Approximately 27% of the sample rests with the top ten. The label giving this sample's time point can be read as: approximately twelve months on ibrutinib. This sample comprised PBMCs, obtained after 12 months of ibrutinib treatment. The receptors come from a human donor with chronic lymphocytic leukemia.

The chain combines TRBV27 with TRBJ1-6; 7 nucleotides agree with TRBD1. Germline CDR1 is MNHEY and CDR2 is SMNVEV (reference sequence). Trimming took 6 bases from V and 7 from J; bases not matched to a gene: 6. The CDR3 totals 14 residues. The CDR3 spells CASRIQGWNSPLHF. For the CDR3, the DNA is TGTGCCAGCAGGATACAGGGGTGGAATTCACCCCTCCACTTT.

This clone was observed a few times. The chain has TRBV28 and TRBJ1-5; D not resolved. V lost 5 bases to trimming and J lost 7 bases, with 12 bases between them. The CDR3 is 13 residues long. Per the germline V gene, CDR1 is MDHEN and CDR2 is SYDVKM. CDR3 coding DNA: TGTGCCAGCAGTCCGCACAATTACCAGCCCCAGCATTTT. It translates to CASSPHNYQPQHF.